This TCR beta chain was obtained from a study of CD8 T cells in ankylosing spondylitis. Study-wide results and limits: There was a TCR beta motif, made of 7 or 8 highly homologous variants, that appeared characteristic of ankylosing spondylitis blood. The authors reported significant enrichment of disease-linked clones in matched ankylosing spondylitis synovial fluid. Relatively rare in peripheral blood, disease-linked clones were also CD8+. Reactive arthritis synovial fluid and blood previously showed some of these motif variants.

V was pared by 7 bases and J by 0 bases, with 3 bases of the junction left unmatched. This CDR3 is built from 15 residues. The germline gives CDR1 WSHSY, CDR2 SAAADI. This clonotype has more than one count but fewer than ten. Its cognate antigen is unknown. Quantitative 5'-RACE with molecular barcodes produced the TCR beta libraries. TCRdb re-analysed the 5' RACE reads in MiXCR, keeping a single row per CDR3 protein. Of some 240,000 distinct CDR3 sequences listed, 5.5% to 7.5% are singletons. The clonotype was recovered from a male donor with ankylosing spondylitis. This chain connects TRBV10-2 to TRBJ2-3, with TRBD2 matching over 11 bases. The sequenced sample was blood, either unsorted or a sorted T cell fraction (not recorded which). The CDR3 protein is CASTGLAGSTDTQYF. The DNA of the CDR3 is TGCGCCAGCACTGGACTAGCGGGCAGCACAGATACGCAGTATTTT.